Presented here are 8 T cell receptor beta chains from one specimen sequenced in a study of blood T cell repertoires in COVID-19. The protocol was immunoSEQ multiplex PCR, while the TCRdb copy is restricted to in-frame clones and leaves out a portion. This sample has about 170,000 clones; approximately 84% occur once, and the top ten carry around 1.2%. The specimen was PBMCs or T cells enriched from blood (not recorded which). The receptors originated from a human donor with acute COVID-19. The donor label of this sample is uncertain.

This chain links TRBV6-5 with TRBJ1-4; D unresolved. V lost 6 bases and J 0 bases, leaving 11 bases between the germline ends. CDR1 and CDR2 from the germline V gene are MNHEY and SVGAGI. The CDR3 has 15 residues. DNA of the CDR3: TGTGCCAGCAGCATTAGCATGGCAACTAATGAAAAACTGTTTTTT. This codes for CASSISMATNEKLFF.

The chain recombines TRBV19 with TRBJ1-3; D possibly corresponds to TRBD1 (6 bases). Germline values: CDR1 LNHDA, CDR2 SQIVND (reference sequence). V was shortened by 7 bases and J by 4 bases, with 17 bases between the two germline ends. The CDR3 sequence is 15 residues long. This CDR3 is CASNGAGVYGNTIYF. CDR3 DNA: TGTGCCAGTAACGGTGCAGGGGTATACGGAAACACCATATATTTT.

This chain joins TRBV27 and TRBJ1-4; D is ambiguous. Germline V gene lookup returns CDR1 MNHEY and CDR2 SMNVEV (reference sequence). This CDR3 has 13 residues. The ends were cut back, 6 bases at V and 3 bases at J, with 8 bases in the middle. CDR3 nucleotides: TGTGCCAGCAGCGGGATCCCTAATGAAAAACTGTTTTTT. Translated: CASSGIPNEKLFF.

This chain connects TRBV14 to TRBJ2-1, with 9 bases matching TRBD2. This CDR3 has 15 residues. The junction had 5 bases not matched to a gene; V was cut back by 4 bases and J by 4 bases. The germline CDR1 and CDR2 sequences are SGHDN and FVKESK. The CDR3 reads CASSPTSGPYNEQFF. The CDR3 DNA reads TGTGCCAGCAGCCCTACTAGCGGGCCTTACAATGAGCAGTTCTTC.

The chain combines TRBV9 with TRBJ1-6; possibly TRBD1 for D (6 bases). CDR3 length: 16 amino acids. In germline, CDR1 is SGDLS, CDR2 YYNGEE. Between the trimmed V and J ends, which lost 0 bases and 5 bases, there was a span of 12 bases. CDR3 region: CASSVDGGADNSPLHF. DNA for the CDR3: TGTGCCAGCAGCGTAGATGGGGGGGCAGATAATTCACCCCTCCACTTT. The entire variable domain, with the rest obtained from reference TRBV9 and TRBJ1-6, is as follows: DSGVTQTPKHLITATGQRVTLRCSPRSGDLSVYWYQQSLDQGLQFLIQYYNGEERAKGNILERFSAQQFPDLHSELNLSSLELGDSALYFCASSVDGGADNSPLHFGNGTRLTVT.

The chain links TRBV3-1 (or the pseudogene TRBV3-2) to TRBJ1-5; D unresolved. The CDR3 spans 13 residues. The germline V gene has CDR1 LGHDT and CDR2 YNNKEL (reference sequence). V lost 0 bases, J lost 4 bases, and 4 bases lay in between. The CDR3 DNA is TGTGCCAGCAGCCAAGACGTGAATCAGCCCCAGCATTTT. This encodes CASSQDVNQPQHF.

This clone was detected once. V and J are TRBV2 and TRBJ2-2, with a tentative D call TRBD2 (5 bases). V dropped 6 bases and J dropped 4 bases, with 12 bases sitting between them. This CDR3 comprises 14 residues. CDR1 and CDR2 from the germline V gene are SNHLY and FYNNEI. CDR3: CASSPLRATGELFF. As DNA, the CDR3 is TGTGCCAGCAGCCCCTTGAGGGCCACCGGGGAGCTGTTTTTT.

This clone came up once. The chain uses TRBV9 and TRBJ1-2; maybe TRBD1 (6 bases). In germline, CDR1 is SGDLS, CDR2 YYNGEE. This CDR3 region has 14 residues. Trimming removed 4 bases at V and 0 bases at J, with 10 bases between. In DNA, the CDR3 is TGTGCCAGCAGCCAACGGACAGCTAACTATGGCTACACCTTC. This codes for CASSQRTANYGYTF.